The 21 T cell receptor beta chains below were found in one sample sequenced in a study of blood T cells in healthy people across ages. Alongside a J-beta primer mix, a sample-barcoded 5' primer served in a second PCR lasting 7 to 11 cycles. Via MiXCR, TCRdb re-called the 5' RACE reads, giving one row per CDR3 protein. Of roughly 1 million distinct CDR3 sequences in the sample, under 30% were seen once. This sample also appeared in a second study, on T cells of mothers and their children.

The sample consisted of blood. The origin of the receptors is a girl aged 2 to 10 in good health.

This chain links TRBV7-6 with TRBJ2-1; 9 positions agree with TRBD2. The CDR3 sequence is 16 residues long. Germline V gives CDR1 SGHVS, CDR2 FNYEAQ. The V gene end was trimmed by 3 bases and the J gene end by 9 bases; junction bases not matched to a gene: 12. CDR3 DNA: TGTGCCAGCAGCTTGCACCTGGCGGGAGGGCGTGGTGAGCAGTTCTTC. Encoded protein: CASSLHLAGGRGEQFF.

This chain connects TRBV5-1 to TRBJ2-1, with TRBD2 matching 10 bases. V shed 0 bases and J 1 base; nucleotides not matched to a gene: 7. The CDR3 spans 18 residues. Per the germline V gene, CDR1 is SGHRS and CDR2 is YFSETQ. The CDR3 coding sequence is TGCGCCAGCAGCTTGGGGCTAGCGGGAGCGGTATCCTACAATGAGCAGTTCTTC. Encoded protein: CASSLGLAGAVSYNEQFF.

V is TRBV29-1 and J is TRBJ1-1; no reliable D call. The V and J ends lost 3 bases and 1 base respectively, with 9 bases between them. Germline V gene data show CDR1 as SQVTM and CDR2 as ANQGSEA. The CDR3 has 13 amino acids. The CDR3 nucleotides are TGCAGCGTTGAGTATCGGCCGAACACTGAAGCTTTCTTT. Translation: CSVEYRPNTEAFF.

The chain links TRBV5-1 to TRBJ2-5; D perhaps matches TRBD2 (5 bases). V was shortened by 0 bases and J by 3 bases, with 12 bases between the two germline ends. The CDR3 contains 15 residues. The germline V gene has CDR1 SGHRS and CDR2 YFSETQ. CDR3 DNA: TGCGCCAGCAGCTTGGCTGGCGGGTCCAAAGAGACCCAGTACTTC. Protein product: CASSLAGGSKETQYF.

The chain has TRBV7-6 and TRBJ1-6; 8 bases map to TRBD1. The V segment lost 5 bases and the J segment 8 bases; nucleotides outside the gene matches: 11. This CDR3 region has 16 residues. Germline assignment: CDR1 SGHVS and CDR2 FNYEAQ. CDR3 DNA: TGTGCCAGCAGCCCCGCGACAGGGGCTGGATATTCACCCCTCCACTTT. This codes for CASSPATGAGYSPLHF.

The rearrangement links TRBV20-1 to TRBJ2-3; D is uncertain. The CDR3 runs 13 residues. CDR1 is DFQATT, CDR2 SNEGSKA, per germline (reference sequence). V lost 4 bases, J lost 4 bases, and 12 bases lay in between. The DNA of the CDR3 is TGCAGTGCTATTGACCCGGGCGCAGATACGCAGTATTTT. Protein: CSAIDPGADTQYF.

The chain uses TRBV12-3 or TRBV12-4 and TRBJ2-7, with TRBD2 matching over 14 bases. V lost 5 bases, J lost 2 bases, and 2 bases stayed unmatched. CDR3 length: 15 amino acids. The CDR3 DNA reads TGTGCCAGCAGTCGACTAGCGGGAGGGGCCTACGAGCAGTACTTC. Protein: CASSRLAGGAYEQYF.

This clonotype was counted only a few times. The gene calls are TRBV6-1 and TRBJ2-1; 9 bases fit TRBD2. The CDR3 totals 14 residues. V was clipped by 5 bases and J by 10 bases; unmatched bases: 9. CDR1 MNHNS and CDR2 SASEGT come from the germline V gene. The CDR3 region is CASSHGTSQREQFF. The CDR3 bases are TGTGCCAGCAGTCACGGGACTAGCCAGAGGGAGCAGTTCTTC.

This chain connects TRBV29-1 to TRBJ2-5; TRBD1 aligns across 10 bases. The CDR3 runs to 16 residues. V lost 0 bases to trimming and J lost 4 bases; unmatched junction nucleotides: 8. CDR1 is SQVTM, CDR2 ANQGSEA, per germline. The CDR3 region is CSVEDDGTGETETQYF. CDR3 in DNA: TGCAGCGTTGAAGATGACGGGACAGGGGAAACAGAGACCCAGTACTTC.

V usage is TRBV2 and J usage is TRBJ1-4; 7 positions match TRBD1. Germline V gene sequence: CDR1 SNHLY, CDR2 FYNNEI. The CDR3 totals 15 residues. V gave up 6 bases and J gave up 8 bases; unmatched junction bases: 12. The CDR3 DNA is TGTGCCAGCAGACCCAGACAGGGCCTTTGGGAAAAACTGTTTTTT. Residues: CASRPRQGLWEKLFF. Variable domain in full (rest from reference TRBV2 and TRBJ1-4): EPEVTQTPSHQVTQMGQEVILRCVPISNHLYFYWYRQILGQKVEFLVSFYNNEISEKSEIFDDQFSVERPDGSNFTLKIRSTKLEDSAMYFCASRPRQGLWEKLFFGSGTQLSVL.

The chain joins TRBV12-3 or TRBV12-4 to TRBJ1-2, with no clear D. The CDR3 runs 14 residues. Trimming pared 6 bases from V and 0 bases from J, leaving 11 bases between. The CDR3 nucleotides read TGTGCCAGCAGCCTACTCAGAGCTAACTATGGCTACACCTTC. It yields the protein CASSLLRANYGYTF.

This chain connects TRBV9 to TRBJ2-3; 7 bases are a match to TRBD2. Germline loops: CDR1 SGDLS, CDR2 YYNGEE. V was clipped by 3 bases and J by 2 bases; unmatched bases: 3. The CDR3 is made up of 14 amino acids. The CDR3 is CASSGGGITDTQYF. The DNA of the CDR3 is TGTGCCAGCAGCGGGGGAGGGATCACAGATACGCAGTATTTT.

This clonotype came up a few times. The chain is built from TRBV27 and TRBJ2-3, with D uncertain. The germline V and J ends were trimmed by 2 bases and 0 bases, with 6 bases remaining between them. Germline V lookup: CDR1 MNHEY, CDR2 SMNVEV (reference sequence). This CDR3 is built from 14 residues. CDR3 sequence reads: CASSLQTSTDTQYF. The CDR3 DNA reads TGTGCCAGCAGTTTACAGACTAGCACAGATACGCAGTATTTT.

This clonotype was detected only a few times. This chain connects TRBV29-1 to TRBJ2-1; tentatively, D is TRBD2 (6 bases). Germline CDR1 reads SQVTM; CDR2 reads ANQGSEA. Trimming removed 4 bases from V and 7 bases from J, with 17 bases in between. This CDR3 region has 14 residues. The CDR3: CSVGMGRDRNEQFF. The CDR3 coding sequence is TGCAGCGTTGGAATGGGGCGGGACCGTAATGAGCAGTTCTTC.

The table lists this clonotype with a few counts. The CDR3 DNA reads TGTGCCAGCAGCCCCCCGGTTGATGAGCAGTTCTTC. Amino acid sequence: CASSPPVDEQFF. This chain uses TRBV3-1 with TRBJ2-1; no definite D call. V was trimmed by 4 bases and J by 8 bases, leaving 9 bases between them. CDR1 and CDR2 from the germline V gene are LGHDT and YNNKEL (reference sequence). This CDR3 has 12 residues.

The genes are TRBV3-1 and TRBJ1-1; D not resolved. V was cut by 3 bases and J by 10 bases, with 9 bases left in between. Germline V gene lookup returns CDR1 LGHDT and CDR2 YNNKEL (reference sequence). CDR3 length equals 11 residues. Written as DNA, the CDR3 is TGTGCCAGCAGCCAGTCCTCTGCAGCTTTCTTT. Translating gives CASSQSSAAFF.

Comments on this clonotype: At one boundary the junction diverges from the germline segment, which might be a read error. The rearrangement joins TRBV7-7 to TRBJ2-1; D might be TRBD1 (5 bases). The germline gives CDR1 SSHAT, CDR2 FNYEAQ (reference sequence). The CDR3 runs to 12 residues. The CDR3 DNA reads TGTGCTAGCAGCTACAAGGGGAATGAGCAGTTCTTC. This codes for CASSYKGNEQFF.

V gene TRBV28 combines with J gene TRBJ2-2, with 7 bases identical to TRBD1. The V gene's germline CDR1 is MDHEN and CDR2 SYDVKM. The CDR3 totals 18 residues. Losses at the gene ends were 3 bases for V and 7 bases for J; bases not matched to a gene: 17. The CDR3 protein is CASSFPPTGAPGGGELFF. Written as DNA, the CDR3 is TGTGCCAGCAGTTTTCCCCCCACAGGGGCCCCAGGAGGCGGGGAGCTGTTTTTT.

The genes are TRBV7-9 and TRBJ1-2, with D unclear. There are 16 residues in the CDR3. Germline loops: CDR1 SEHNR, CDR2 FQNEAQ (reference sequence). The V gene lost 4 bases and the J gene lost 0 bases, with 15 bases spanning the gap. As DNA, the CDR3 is TGTGCCAGCAGCTCCCCGGGGTTAACCTCTAACTATGGCTACACCTTC. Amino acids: CASSSPGLTSNYGYTF. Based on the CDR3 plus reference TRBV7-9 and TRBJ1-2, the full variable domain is DTGVSQNPRHKITKRGQNVTFRCDPISEHNRLYWYRQTLGQGPEFLTYFQNEAQLEKSRLLSDRFSAERPKGSFSTLEIQRTEQGDSAMYLCASSSPGLTSNYGYTFGSGTRLTVV.

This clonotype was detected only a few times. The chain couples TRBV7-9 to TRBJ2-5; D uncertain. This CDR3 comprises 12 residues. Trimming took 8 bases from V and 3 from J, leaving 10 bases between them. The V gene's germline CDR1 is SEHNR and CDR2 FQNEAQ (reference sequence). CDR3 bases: TGTGCCAGCTTGGGCTACGAAGAGACCCAGTACTTC. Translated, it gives CASLGYEETQYF.

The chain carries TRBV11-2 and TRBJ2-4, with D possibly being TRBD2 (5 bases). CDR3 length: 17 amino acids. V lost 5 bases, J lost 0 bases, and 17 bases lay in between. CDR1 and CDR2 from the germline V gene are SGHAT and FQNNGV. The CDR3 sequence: CASSPRARGLAKNIQYF. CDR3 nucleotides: TGTGCCAGCAGCCCACGGGCCCGTGGACTAGCCAAAAACATTCAGTACTTC.